This T cell receptor (beta chain) was identified in a study of blood T cell repertoires in COVID-19. Study-level background: The samples span acute and convalescent COVID-19 from the United States, Italy and Spain. Sample material is recorded as cDNA or gDNA derived from T cells, B-cell-depleted T cells, or PBMCs.

This CDR3 has 16 amino acids. With V trimmed by 4 bases and J by 3 bases, 4 bases remained unmatched. Germline-derived CDR1 and CDR2 are SGHRS and YFSETQ. Original processing methods: Estimation of nucleated cell counts was performed using reference gene primer amplification. Produced via immunoSEQ multiplex PCR; TCRdb's table is partial and in-frame only. Clone size and the V and J calls come from that table; the DNA yielded D and trimming. The data contain over 130,000 clones, 90% of them singletons. This TCR was recovered from an elderly woman with acute or convalescent COVID-19. The sequencing sample was made of peripheral blood. The J gene is TRBJ2-5, the V gene TRBV5-1, with 15 bases that match TRBD2. The CDR3 DNA sequence: TGCGCCAGCAGCCCGGGACTAGCGGGGGGAGAAGAGACCCAGTACTTC. It is translated as CASSPGLAGGEETQYF.